A selection of T cell receptor beta chains follows, all from one sample in a study of shared clonotypes between healthy human individuals. Profiling relied on immunoSEQ multiplex PCR, and the TCRdb table lists in-frame clones only, not all of them. The sample consists of 2 million to 2.5 million clones, over 90% of them appearing once. Source material: naive CD4+ T cells from PBMCs. The origin of the receptors is a man aged 18 to 35 in good health. Some clones in this sample may be carry-over from other donors' samples. The CDR3 runs from the conserved cysteine through the conserved F or W. A D gene is named only where the DNA matches it firmly. Expanded clones are given a class, and other clones once, few, many or no size at all.

TGTGCCAGCAGCTTAACGGTGAACAGGGACGGGGAAAAACTGTTTTTT CASSLTVNRDGEKLFF - TRBV11-2 - TRBJ1-4
TGTGCCAGCAGCGAAAACCGGGAGTCCTACGAGCAGTACTTC CASSENRESYEQYF - TRBV7-6 - TRBJ2-7
TGTGCCAGCAGCTTGGGTGGAAACACCATATATTTT CASSLGGNTIYF - TRBV7-9 - TRBJ1-3
TGTGCCAGCAGCCAAGGGAGGATTAGCCCAGATACGCAGTATTTT CASSQGRISPDTQYF - TRBV4-2 - TRBJ2-3
TGTGCCAGCAGTCCTAGGACAGGGGAAGAGACCCAGTACTTC CASSPRTGEETQYF - TRBV2 TRBD1 TRBJ2-5
TGTGCCTGGCAGGGGGCACTTAACTATGGCTACACCTTC CAWQGALNYGYTF few TRBV30 TRBD1 TRBJ1-2
TGTGCCAGCAGCCAAGTAGCGGGGTCCTACAATGAGCAGTTCTTC CASSQVAGSYNEQFF - TRBV14 TRBD2 TRBJ2-1
TGTGCCTGGATCCTTCTTCGGGGGGCGGGTTCTGAAGCTTTCTTT CAWILLRGAGSEAFF - TRBV30 - TRBJ1-1
TGTGCCAGTAGTATAGGGGCCGCCAACGTCCTGACTTTC CASSIGAANVLTF - TRBV19 - TRBJ2-6
TGTGCCAGCAGTGAAGAAGGGGGCACTGAAGCTTTCTTT CASSEEGGTEAFF - TRBV2 - TRBJ1-1
TGCAGTGCTAGCACCAGCTATGGCTACACCTTC CSASTSYGYTF - TRBV20-1 - TRBJ1-2
TGTGCCAGCAGTTACGCCCGCACAGCGGGAAACACCATATATTTT CASSYARTAGNTIYF - TRBV6-5 - TRBJ1-3
TGTGCCAGCAGGGCCCTCTCTGGGGCCAACGTCCTGACTTTC CASRALSGANVLTF - TRBV2 - TRBJ2-6
TGTGCCACCAATAGCGGGCAACCTTCCTACGAGCAGTACTTC CATNSGQPSYEQYF - TRBV6-5 TRBD2 TRBJ2-7
TGCGCCAGCAGCTTGGCTAGCGGGAGGAGTTATGAGCAGTTCTTC CASSLASGRSYEQFF - TRBV5-1 TRBD2 TRBJ2-1
TGTGCCACCAGCAGAACGACAGGCCCTACCGCAGGGGCCAACGTCCTGACTTTC CATSRTTGPTAGANVLTF - TRBV15 - TRBJ2-6
TGCGCCAGCACCTTGACTAGCGGGAGTCTAGAGACCCAGTACTTC CASTLTSGSLETQYF - TRBV5-1 TRBD2 TRBJ2-5
TGTGCCAGCAGCTTAGTCTTGGACAGCTCCTACGAGCAGTACTTC CASSLVLDSSYEQYF - TRBV7-8 - TRBJ2-7
TGTGCCAGCGGGGGACAGGCTACACAAGAGACCCAGTACTTC CASGGQATQETQYF - TRBV2 TRBD1 TRBJ2-5
TGTGCCATCAGTGAGTTTACAGGGAGCCAAGAGACCCAGTACTTC CAISEFTGSQETQYF - TRBV10-3 - TRBJ2-5